These 30 T cell receptor beta chains were sequenced from one sample in a study of blood T cell repertoires in COVID-19. Profiling relied on immunoSEQ multiplex PCR, and the TCRdb table lists in-frame clones only, not all of them. The sample shows 210,000 or so clones, 70% to 90% of them seen only once. The sequencing input was peripheral blood. All receptors come from a man aged 18 to 30 with active or convalescent COVID-19.

This rearrangement joins TRBV9 to TRBJ1-2; possible D gene TRBD1, 5 bases. Germline V gene data show CDR1 as SGDLS and CDR2 as YYNGEE. The CDR3 has 14 amino acids. Trimming stripped 0 bases from V and 6 bases from J, with 12 bases between. Written as DNA, the CDR3 is TGTGCCAGCAGCGTAGCCAGGGCTGAGGATGGCTACACCTTC. This gives the protein CASSVARAEDGYTF.

The rearrangement uses TRBV24-1 and TRBJ2-7, with 7 bases identical to TRBD2. Germline lookup yields CDR1 KGHDR and CDR2 SFDVKD. Trimming took 3 bases from V and 2 from J; bases not matched to a gene: 6. The CDR3 contains 15 residues. CDR3 DNA sequence: TGTGCCACCAGTGATGGGGGTGGGGGGGCCTACGAGCAGTACTTC. Its protein product is CATSDGGGGAYEQYF.

CDR3 nucleotide sequence: TGTGCCAGCCGACAGGGGACTGAAGCTTTCTTT. Translation gives CASRQGTEAFF. The V gene is TRBV28, the J gene TRBJ1-1; 8 positions match TRBD1. Germline V lookup: CDR1 MDHEN, CDR2 SYDVKM. The CDR3 spans 11 residues. Trimming removed 8 bases from V and 5 bases from J; junction bases left unmatched: 1.

The chain employs TRBV4-1 and TRBJ1-5, with 8 bases that match TRBD1. From germline, CDR1 is MGHRA and CDR2 YSYEKL. The V segment lost 1 base and the J segment 7 bases; nucleotides outside the gene matches: 6. The CDR3 runs to 15 residues. The CDR3, as DNA: TGCGCCAGCAGCCAAGGCGGACAGGGAACCCAGCCCCAGCATTTT. This encodes CASSQGGQGTQPQHF.

J is TRBJ2-6 and V is TRBV2; the D gene is possibly TRBD1 (6 bases). The V gene's germline CDR1 is SNHLY and CDR2 FYNNEI. The CDR3 contains 15 residues. Trimming removed 5 bases from V and 2 bases from J, with 10 bases in between. CDR3 sequence: CASSLQGPGANVLTF. CDR3 in DNA: TGTGCCAGCAGTCTACAGGGTCCTGGGGCCAACGTCCTGACTTTC.

The chain carries TRBV7-5 and TRBJ2-7; the table names TRBD2, a call not compared with the DNA. TRBV7-5 is given as a pseudogene. The length of the CDR3 is 18 residues. The CDR3 sequence is CVRSIRGLAGGRSYEQYF. The CDR3 DNA reads as TGTGTCAGAAGCATCCGAGGACTAGCGGGAGGGCGCTCCTACGAGCAGTACTTC.

This rearrangement joins TRBV9 to TRBJ2-2, with 10 positions matching TRBD2. Trimming removed 4 bases from V and 1 base from J; junction bases left unmatched: 16. The germline V gene encodes CDR1 SGDLS and CDR2 YYNGEE. This CDR3 is 20 amino acids long. CDR3 nucleotide sequence: TGTGCCAGCAGCCCCCAGGTTATAACTAGCGGGATGTTGAACACCGGGGAGCTGTTTTTT. Its translation: CASSPQVITSGMLNTGELFF.

The chain carries TRBV27 and TRBJ1-5; D is ambiguous. The CDR3 has 16 residues. Between the trimmed V and J ends, which lost 0 bases and 0 bases, there was a span of 9 bases. CDR1 and CDR2 from the germline V gene are MNHEY and SMNVEV (reference sequence). CDR3 in amino acids: CASSLSRDYSNQPQHF. The CDR3 nucleotides read TGTGCCAGCAGTTTATCGAGGGATTATAGCAATCAGCCCCAGCATTTT.

The chain is built from TRBV28 and TRBJ1-4; no reliable D call. The CDR3 length is 17 residues. The V gene lost 5 bases and the J gene lost 3 bases, with 19 bases spanning the gap. Per germline, CDR1 MDHEN and CDR2 SYDVKM. The CDR3 spells CASSRNQPTHPNEKLFF. In nucleotides, the CDR3 is TGTGCCAGCAGTCGAAATCAACCTACTCATCCTAATGAAAAACTGTTTTTT.

J is TRBJ1-5 and V is TRBV7-9; 7 positions match TRBD1. This CDR3 contains 15 residues. The junction had 5 bases not matched to a gene; V was cut back by 6 bases and J by 0 bases. Germline CDR1 and CDR2: SEHNR and FQNEAQ (reference sequence). The DNA for the CDR3 is TGTGCCAGCAGTGAGGGGACAGATAGCAATCAGCCCCAGCATTTT. Translating it yields CASSEGTDSNQPQHF.

The chain joins TRBV4-1 to TRBJ1-1; D ambiguous. Germline V gene sequence: CDR1 MGHRA, CDR2 YSYEKL. Trimming took off 5 bases at V and 7 bases at J, with 17 bases between the two ends. CDR3 length equals 14 residues. CDR3 sequence (DNA): TGCGCCAGCAGCGAAAGCTTGGGCAGCGGTGAAGCTTTCTTT. Its protein is CASSESLGSGEAFF.

The V call is TRBV7-3, the J call TRBJ2-3; D unresolved. Trimming removed 0 bases from V and 0 bases from J, with 7 bases in between. Germline CDR1 is SGHTA and CDR2 is FQGTGA. The CDR3 loop spans 15 amino acids. CDR3 residues: CASSLTARSTDTQYF. The CDR3 nucleotides are TGTGCCAGCAGCTTAACGGCACGCAGCACAGATACGCAGTATTTT.

V gene TRBV23-1 combines with J gene TRBJ1-1; 10 positions match TRBD1. TRBV23-1 is treated as an ORF (open reading frame) with a function not yet certain. The CDR3 extends over 15 amino acids. V trimming: 9 bases; J trimming: 1 base; junction bases outside the gene matches: 8. The DNA of the CDR3 is TGCGCCAGGGACAGGGGGATAGAAGAGAACACTGAAGCTTTCTTT. This codes for CARDRGIEENTEAFF.

The V and J genes are TRBV29-1 and TRBJ1-4; D perhaps matches TRBD1 (5 bases). The germline V gene encodes CDR1 SQVTM and CDR2 ANQGSEA. V was shortened by 4 bases and J by 5 bases, with 11 bases between the two germline ends. The CDR3 sequence is 13 residues long. The CDR3 is CSVVGAGNEKLFF. The CDR3, as DNA: TGCAGCGTTGTCGGGGCGGGGAATGAAAAACTGTTTTTT.

The chain employs TRBV28 and TRBJ1-2, with 12 bases matching TRBD1. CDR3 length: 16 amino acids. From germline, CDR1 is MDHEN and CDR2 SYDVKM. The junction had 13 bases not matched to a gene; V was cut back by 6 bases and J by 8 bases. Written as DNA, the CDR3 is TGTGCCAGCAGCAAATATTCCGGGACAGGGGGCGCGGGCTACACCTTC. It translates to CASSKYSGTGGAGYTF.

This chain uses TRBV20-1 with TRBJ2-5; the match to TRBD1 covers 7 bases. V shed 3 bases and J 5 bases; nucleotides not matched to a gene: 9. Germline lookup yields CDR1 DFQATT and CDR2 SNEGSKA (reference sequence). This CDR3 has 14 amino acids. The CDR3 coding sequence is TGCAGTGCTAGTAGGGGGCGAGCGTCGGAGACCCAGTACTTC. Encoded protein: CSASRGRASETQYF.

The chain couples TRBV18 to TRBJ2-5; no clear D gene. The germline gives CDR1 KGHSH, CDR2 LQKENI. The CDR3 has 12 amino acids. The V gene lost 4 bases and the J gene lost 5 bases, with 8 bases spanning the gap. CDR3 in amino acids: CASSQTIETQYF. CDR3 in DNA: TGTGCCAGCTCACAAACTATTGAGACCCAGTACTTC.

The chain recombines TRBV2 with TRBJ1-4; 10 bases align to TRBD1. Trimming took 5 bases from V and 7 from J; bases not matched to a gene: 4. The length of the CDR3 is 14 residues. Per the germline V gene, CDR1 is SNHLY and CDR2 is FYNNEI. CDR3 protein: CASSLGQGSEKLFF. The CDR3 coding sequence is TGTGCCAGCAGTTTGGGACAGGGGAGTGAAAAACTGTTTTTT.

The chain recombines TRBV9 with TRBJ2-2; D is possibly TRBD2 (5 bases). Germline loops: CDR1 SGDLS, CDR2 YYNGEE. V lost 0 bases, J lost 0 bases, and 12 bases lay in between. The CDR3 extends over 17 amino acids. The CDR3 is CASSVEVRGANTGELFF. The CDR3, as DNA: TGTGCCAGCAGCGTAGAGGTACGGGGAGCGAACACCGGGGAGCTGTTTTTT.

The chain uses TRBV15 and TRBJ2-7, with TRBD1 matching over 7 bases. This CDR3 has 15 amino acids. J was trimmed by 0 bases and V by 1 base; bases with no gene match: 3. Germline CDR1 and CDR2: LNHNV and YYDKDF (reference sequence). CDR3 loop: CATSRGGQTSYEQYF. In DNA, the CDR3 is TGTGCCACCAGCAGAGGGGGACAGACCTCCTACGAGCAGTACTTC.

The rearrangement joins TRBV27 to TRBJ2-7; TRBD2 agrees at 8 bases. V shed 6 bases, J shed 2 bases, and the junction held 6 bases outside the gene matches. The CDR3 spans 14 residues. Germline lookup yields CDR1 MNHEY and CDR2 SMNVEV (reference sequence). The CDR3 bases are TGTGCCAGCAGAAGAGGAGCGGGGGCCTACGAGCAGTACTTC. Amino acid sequence: CASRRGAGAYEQYF.

CDR3 sequence (DNA): TGTGCCAGCAGCTCGACTACGGGACAGCATTCACCCCTCCACTTT. Protein product: CASSSTTGQHSPLHF. The V call is TRBV5-4, the J call TRBJ1-6; 7 bases are shared with TRBD1. CDR1 SGHNT and CDR2 YYREEE come from the germline V gene (reference sequence). Unmatched junction bases numbered 8, after V lost 3 bases and J lost 8 bases. CDR3 length: 15 residues.

This rearrangement joins TRBV30 to TRBJ1-1, with TRBD1 matching over 8 bases. Germline loops: CDR1 GTSNPN, CDR2 SVGIG (reference sequence). The CDR3 is made up of 12 amino acids. CDR3 amino acids: CARRTGRTEAFF. As DNA, the CDR3 is TGTGCGCGGAGGACAGGGAGGACTGAAGCTTTCTTT.

The chain recombines TRBV28 with TRBJ1-5; 8 bases are a match to TRBD1. This CDR3 region has 14 residues. Looked up from germline, CDR1 is MDHEN and CDR2 is SYDVKM. J lost 4 bases, V lost 8 bases, and 7 bases had no gene match. CDR3 sequence reads: CASLHDRGNQPQHF. CDR3 sequence (DNA): TGTGCCAGCCTCCATGACAGGGGTAATCAGCCCCAGCATTTT.

The chain recombines TRBV7-2 with TRBJ1-2; perhaps TRBD1 as D (5 bases). The CDR3 runs to 16 residues. Per germline, CDR1 SGHTA and CDR2 FQGNSA. Trimming took 5 bases from V and 3 from J, leaving 19 bases between them. CDR3 region: CASSRGVGGDDYGYTF. For the CDR3, the DNA is TGTGCCAGCAGCCGGGGAGTGGGGGGGGACGACTATGGCTACACCTTC.

Comment on this clone: Additional DNA sequences in this sample encode the identical CDR3. The chain employs TRBV4-1 and TRBJ1-1, with D perhaps matching TRBD1 (5 bases). Germline loops: CDR1 MGHRA, CDR2 YSYEKL. V lost 0 bases and J lost 1, with 12 bases in between. The length of the CDR3 is 16 residues. The CDR3 spells CASSQDWQGGNTEAFF. CDR3 DNA sequence: TGCGCCAGCAGCCAAGATTGGCAGGGCGGGAACACTGAAGCTTTCTTT.

This sequence joins TRBV28 and TRBJ2-2, with D perhaps TRBD1 (5 bases). Germline lookup yields CDR1 MDHEN and CDR2 SYDVKM. This CDR3 spans 15 amino acids. V lost 2 bases and J 5 bases, leaving 12 bases between the germline ends. The CDR3 bases are TGTGCCAGCAGTTTACCCAGGGTGGTTACCGGGGAGCTGTTTTTT. Translated: CASSLPRVVTGELFF.

A word on this clone: The same CDR3 also results from other DNA sequences found in this sample. The chain carries TRBV5-4 and TRBJ1-2; 8 positions agree with TRBD1. This CDR3 has 13 amino acids. The trim removed 4 bases at V and 8 bases at J, leaving 7 bases unmatched. Germline V gene data show CDR1 as SGHNT and CDR2 as YYREEE (reference sequence). The CDR3 sequence: CASSPDRALGYTF. As DNA, the CDR3 is TGTGCCAGCAGCCCGGACAGGGCTTTGGGCTACACCTTC.

The V and J genes are TRBV2 and TRBJ1-2, with D tentatively TRBD1 (5 bases). Trimming removed 6 bases from V and 8 bases from J, with 22 bases in between. Germline CDR1 reads SNHLY; CDR2 reads FYNNEI. This CDR3 has 15 residues. The CDR3 nucleotides read TGTGCCAGCAGCTTGAGCCCCAGGTCCGCAGGGGGCTACACCTTC. This sequence encodes CASSLSPRSAGGYTF.

V gene TRBV27 combines with J gene TRBJ2-3, with D tentatively TRBD1 (5 bases). CDR3 size: 17 residues. Looked up from germline, CDR1 is MNHEY and CDR2 is SMNVEV (reference sequence). Trimming removed 2 bases from V and 3 bases from J, with 18 bases in between. Here the CDR3 reads CASSLGRGAAGTDTQYF. Here the CDR3 DNA reads TGTGCCAGCAGTTTAGGAAGGGGCGCAGCTGGGACAGATACGCAGTATTTT.